The 19 T cell receptor beta chains below all came from one sample that was sequenced in a study of cytomegalovirus exposure and HLA in healthy donors. PCR primers comprised 60 Vbeta and 13 Jbeta primers. Libraries were prepared by immunoSEQ multiplex PCR; TCRdb keeps only in-frame clonotypes and omits some of them. The sample lists fewer than 150,000 clones; roughly 80% were seen once. The sequenced material came from PBMCs. The receptors originated from a man aged 55 to 70 in good health and CMV-seropositive.

This chain links TRBV11-3 with TRBJ2-5, with a possible D match to TRBD1 (5 bases). Germline V gene data show CDR1 as SGHNT and CDR2 as YENEEA. V lost 5 bases and J lost 1, with 14 bases in between. The CDR3 extends over 15 amino acids. The CDR3 coding sequence is TGTGCCAGCAGCGCGACTGACAGTCTCCAAGAGACCCAGTACTTC. Protein product: CASSATDSLQETQYF.

This clone was seen a few times. This rearrangement joins TRBV6-6 to TRBJ2-7; 9 nucleotides agree with TRBD1. The germline V gene has CDR1 MNHNY and CDR2 SVGAGI (reference sequence). V lost 6 bases to trimming and J lost 4 bases; unmatched junction nucleotides: 7. This CDR3 has 14 residues. Written as DNA, the CDR3 is TGTGCCAGCAGACCGGGACAGGGATCTTACGAGCAGTACTTC. Protein product: CASRPGQGSYEQYF.

This clone was seen just once. The chain combines TRBV19 with TRBJ2-7, with D perhaps matching TRBD1 (5 bases). CDR1 LNHDA and CDR2 SQIVND come from the germline V gene (reference sequence). There are 13 residues in the CDR3. Trimming removed 3 bases at V and 3 bases at J, with 9 bases between. The DNA for the CDR3 is TGTGCCAGTAGTATGGGGCACTTCTACGAGCAGTACTTC. It yields the protein CASSMGHFYEQYF. The variable domain in full, with the rest retrieved from reference TRBV19 and TRBJ2-7, is DGGITQSPKYLFRKEGQNVTLSCEQNLNHDAMYWYRQDPGQGLRLIYYSQIVNDFQKGDIAEGYSVSREKKESFPLTVTSAQKNPTAFYLCASSMGHFYEQYFGPGTRLTVT.

The V call is TRBV5-1, the J call TRBJ1-5; possibly TRBD1 for D (6 bases). The V gene lost 5 bases and the J gene lost 5 bases, with 11 bases spanning the gap. There are 13 residues in the CDR3. CDR1 and CDR2 from the germline V gene are SGHRS and YFSETQ. Here the CDR3 DNA reads TGCGCCAGCAGGACAGGAAGGGATCAGCCCCAGCATTTT. Protein sequence: CASRTGRDQPQHF.

Only one count was recorded for this clone. The V gene is TRBV5-6, the J gene TRBJ2-7; TRBD2 matches 8 bases. Germline V gene sequence: CDR1 SGHDT, CDR2 YYEEEE. V trimming: 4 bases; J trimming: 0 bases; junction bases outside the gene matches: 3. The CDR3 consists of 14 residues. The CDR3 loop reads CASSAGGGSYEQYF. Written as DNA, the CDR3 is TGTGCCAGCAGCGCGGGGGGCGGCTCCTACGAGCAGTACTTC.

This CDR3 is CASSSADGLNYGYTF. The CDR3 nucleotides are TGTGCCAGCAGCTCAGCCGACGGGTTAAACTATGGCTACACCTTC. The J gene is TRBJ1-2, the V gene TRBV7-9; D uncertain. The V end was cut by 4 bases, the J end by 2 bases, with 14 bases between. The CDR3 is 15 residues long. Germline V lookup: CDR1 SEHNR, CDR2 FQNEAQ (reference sequence). The whole variable domain, remainder taken from reference TRBV7-9 and TRBJ1-2, is DTGVSQNPRHKITKRGQNVTFRCDPISEHNRLYWYRQTLGQGPEFLTYFQNEAQLEKSRLLSDRFSAERPKGSFSTLEIQRTEQGDSAMYLCASSSADGLNYGYTFGSGTRLTVV.

The chain carries TRBV14 and TRBJ1-3; no firm D call. Germline V gene sequence: CDR1 SGHDN, CDR2 FVKESK. This CDR3 is 16 amino acids long. Trimming removed 0 bases at V and 1 base at J, with 10 bases between. CDR3 region: CASSQDLLASGNTIYF. The CDR3 DNA reads as TGTGCCAGCAGCCAAGATCTTTTAGCTTCTGGAAACACCATATATTTT.

This rearrangement joins TRBV11-3 to TRBJ1-1; possible D gene TRBD1, 5 bases. The V end lost 5 bases, the J end lost 1 base, and 8 bases lay between the germline ends. CDR1 is SGHNT, CDR2 YENEEA, per germline. The CDR3 covers 13 residues. In DNA form, the CDR3 reads TGTGCCAGCAGCCACGGACAGAACACTGAAGCTTTCTTT. Its translation is CASSHGQNTEAFF.

This sequence joins TRBV28 and TRBJ1-3; D gene ambiguous. The germline V gene has CDR1 MDHEN and CDR2 SYDVKM. This CDR3 spans 17 amino acids. V was pared by 5 bases and J by 0 bases, with 17 bases between. The DNA for the CDR3 is TGTGCCAGCAGTGGAGCGGGATCCCCCCGCTCTGGAAACACCATATATTTT. Protein: CASSGAGSPRSGNTIYF.

The chain couples TRBV5-1 to TRBJ1-4; D perhaps matches TRBD1 (5 bases). Trimming cost V 4 bases and J 8 bases, with 18 bases left between them. This CDR3 is built from 15 residues. Germline V gene lookup returns CDR1 SGHRS and CDR2 YFSETQ. CDR3 sequence (DNA): TGCGCCAGCAGCCCGTCGACGGCGGGGGGGGAAAAACTGTTTTTT. Translated, it gives CASSPSTAGGEKLFF.

This chain connects TRBV5-1 to TRBJ2-3; D is unclear. Trimming removed 4 bases from V and 4 bases from J, with 16 bases in between. Germline V gene sequence: CDR1 SGHRS, CDR2 YFSETQ. The CDR3 totals 15 residues. The CDR3 nucleotides read TGCGCCAGCAGCGCGGATTTACACGGTGCAGATACGCAGTATTTT. Protein sequence: CASSADLHGADTQYF. Supplemented by reference TRBV5-1 and TRBJ2-3, the full variable domain reads KAGVTQTPRYLIKTRGQQVTLSCSPISGHRSVSWYQQTPGQGLQFLFEYFSETQRNKGNFPGRFSGRQFSNSRSEMNVSTLELGDSALYLCASSADLHGADTQYFGPGTRLTVL.

CDR3 DNA sequence: TGTGCCAGCAGTTGGGGGGAGAATTCACCCCTCCACTTT. This gives the protein CASSWGENSPLHF. This sequence joins TRBV11-2 and TRBJ1-6; weak D call: TRBD1 (5 bases). V shed 6 bases and J shed 7 bases, with 10 bases lying between them. Germline values: CDR1 SGHAT, CDR2 FQNNGV. The CDR3 is 13 amino acids.

This clone was seen only once. The chain has TRBV19 and TRBJ2-4, with D perhaps matching TRBD1 (5 bases). The CDR3 has 18 amino acids. CDR1 and CDR2 (germline): LNHDA, SQIVND (reference sequence). The ends were cut back, 4 bases at V and 0 bases at J, with 19 bases in the middle. The CDR3 reads CASSTRTTGALAKNIQYF. For the CDR3, the DNA is TGTGCCAGTAGTACCAGAACCACAGGCGCACTAGCCAAAAACATTCAGTACTTC.

The rearrangement uses TRBV11-2 and TRBJ2-1; TRBD2 is a possible D gene (5 bases). The length of the CDR3 is 15 residues. Looked up from germline, CDR1 is SGHAT and CDR2 is FQNNGV. V shed 3 bases and J shed 8 bases, with 17 bases lying between them. CDR3 sequence reads: CASSLSGIRFDEQFF. DNA for the CDR3: TGTGCCAGCAGCTTGTCCGGGATTCGGTTTGATGAGCAGTTCTTC.

In its sample, this clone was seen a few times. The same CDR3 is also encoded by other DNA sequences in this sample. The CDR3 loop is CASSLWTSGEQETQYF. The CDR3, as DNA: TGCGCCAGCAGCCTATGGACTAGCGGGGAACAAGAGACCCAGTACTTC. The V gene is TRBV5-1, the J gene TRBJ2-5; TRBD2 aligns across 12 bases. J lost 2 bases, V lost 4 bases, and 6 bases had no gene match. Germline V gene lookup returns CDR1 SGHRS and CDR2 YFSETQ. The length of the CDR3 is 16 residues.

This clone was found once. The gene calls are TRBV7-2 and TRBJ1-4; the D gene is possibly TRBD1 (5 bases). V was clipped by 5 bases and J by 4 bases, with 17 bases between them. The germline V gene has CDR1 SGHTA and CDR2 FQGNSA. The length of the CDR3 is 16 residues. CDR3 amino acids: CASSRGGLGYNEKLFF. As DNA, the CDR3 is TGTGCCAGCAGCCGGGGGGGACTGGGGTATAATGAAAAACTGTTTTTT.

V gene TRBV11-2 combines with J gene TRBJ2-2; TRBD1 aligns across 10 bases. The CDR3 covers 17 residues. Germline V gives CDR1 SGHAT, CDR2 FQNNGV. J was trimmed by 3 bases and V by 4 bases; bases with no gene match: 8. The CDR3 DNA follows: TGTGCCAGCAGCTACCCCGGGGGACAGGGGTACACCGGGGAGCTGTTTTTT. As protein: CASSYPGGQGYTGELFF.

This sequence joins TRBV30 and TRBJ2-5; 8 bases map to TRBD1. CDR3 length: 12 residues. V gave up 6 bases and J gave up 4 bases; unmatched junction bases: 4. Germline V gives CDR1 GTSNPN, CDR2 SVGIG (reference sequence). CDR3 loop: CACRDRRETQYF. The CDR3, as DNA: TGTGCCTGCCGGGACAGGAGAGAGACCCAGTACTTC.

This chain uses TRBV10-3 with TRBJ1-1; no definite D call. V was pared by 6 bases and J by 3 bases, with 20 bases between. CDR3 length: 16 amino acids. Germline values: CDR1 ENHRY, CDR2 SYGVKD. The CDR3 nucleotides are TGTGCCATCAGGAAGGTAGGCGGCACCATGGACACTGAAGCTTTCTTT. Protein product: CAIRKVGGTMDTEAFF.